This T cell receptor beta chain was identified in a study of human T cells and chemical hapten exposure. Trimming cost V 3 bases and J 0 bases, with 10 bases left between them. Germline V gives CDR1 DFQATT, CDR2 SNEGSKA (reference sequence). The CDR3 runs 14 residues. This clonotype has a handful of counts. Its antigen is not identified. Study-level findings and limits: No alteration of TCRs above 1 in 1000 frequency was seen with DPC sensitization.

Time point given: healthy volunteer bleed at 6 weeks. Whole blood that had not been fractionated was the source of extracted total RNA. In the library, unique molecular identifiers were attached to individual cDNA molecules. TCRdb redid the calling of the RACE reads with MiXCR, one entry per CDR3 protein. The sample includes 70,000 to 95,000 distinct CDR3 sequences, around 9.4% seen only once; the top ten take about 1.7%. This chain links TRBV20-1 with TRBJ2-3; D is unresolved. The sequenced sample consisted of whole blood. The sequence was collected from a female donor in good health. Some clones in this sample may be carry-over from other donors' samples. CDR3 residues: CSARWAASTDTQYF. The CDR3 DNA follows: TGCAGTGCTAGGTGGGCAGCTAGCACAGATACGCAGTATTTT.